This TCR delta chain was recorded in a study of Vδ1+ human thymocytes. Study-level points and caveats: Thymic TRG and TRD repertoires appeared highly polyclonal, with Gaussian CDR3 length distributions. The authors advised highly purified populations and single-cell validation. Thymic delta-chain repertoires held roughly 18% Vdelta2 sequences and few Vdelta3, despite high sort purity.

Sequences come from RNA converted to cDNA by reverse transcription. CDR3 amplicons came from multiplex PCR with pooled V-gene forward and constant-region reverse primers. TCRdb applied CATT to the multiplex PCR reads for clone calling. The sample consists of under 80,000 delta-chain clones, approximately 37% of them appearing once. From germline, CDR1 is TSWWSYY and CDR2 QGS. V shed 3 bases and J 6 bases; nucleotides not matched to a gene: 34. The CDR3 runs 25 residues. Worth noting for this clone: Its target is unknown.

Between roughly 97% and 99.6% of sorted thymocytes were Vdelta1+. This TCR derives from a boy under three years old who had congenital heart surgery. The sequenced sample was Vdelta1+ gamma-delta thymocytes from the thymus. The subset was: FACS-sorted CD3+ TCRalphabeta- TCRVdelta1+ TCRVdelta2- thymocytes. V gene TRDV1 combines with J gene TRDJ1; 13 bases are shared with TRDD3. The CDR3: CALGEPSYVVPGVYWGIRRAHKLIF. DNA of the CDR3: TGTGCTCTTGGGGAGCCTTCCTACGTGGTTCCTGGCGTCTACTGGGGGATACGCCGAGCCCATAAACTCATCTTT.